Shown below are 4 T cell receptor beta chains from a single sample sequenced in a study of cytomegalovirus exposure and HLA in healthy donors. Primers included in the PCR were 60 Vbeta and 13 Jbeta primers. TCRdb's copy holds only in-frame clones and misses some; the assay was immunoSEQ multiplex PCR. The data hold about 200,000 clones, with around four fifths observed a single time. Sequences were obtained from PBMCs. The receptors shown here come from a woman between 40 and 55 years old in good health and CMV-seronegative.

Note on this clone: The junction shows a germline mismatch at one end, possibly a read error. The chain combines TRBV7-3 with TRBJ1-1, with D perhaps TRBD1 (5 bases). The germline CDR1 and CDR2 sequences are SGHTA and FQGTGA. CDR3 size: 15 residues. Here the CDR3 DNA reads TGTGCCAGCAGCGTAACGGGGGGAATGAACACTGAAGCTTTCTTT. It specifies CASSVTGGMNTEAFF.

The genes are TRBV28 and TRBJ1-2, with D unresolved. The CDR3 runs 17 residues. V was cut by 2 bases and J by 2 bases, with 18 bases left in between. CDR1 is MDHEN and CDR2 is SYDVKM in the germline V gene. In nucleotides, the CDR3 is TGTGCCAGCAGTTTAAGAGTGGAGCCCCTTTTGAACTATGGCTACACCTTC. Translating gives CASSLRVEPLLNYGYTF.

This chain uses TRBV7-9 with TRBJ2-7, with D perhaps matching TRBD1 (5 bases). The CDR3 loop spans 11 amino acids. Germline CDR1 is SEHNR and CDR2 is FQNEAQ (reference sequence). Trimming removed 5 bases from V and 3 bases from J, with 5 bases in between. This chain's CDR3 is CASSGHYEQYF. DNA for the CDR3: TGTGCCAGCAGCGGACACTACGAGCAGTACTTC.

J is TRBJ2-5 and V is TRBV19, with 7 bases lining up with TRBD2. The CDR3 runs to 11 residues. Germline values: CDR1 LNHDA, CDR2 SQIVND (reference sequence). V shed 7 bases and J 11 bases; nucleotides not matched to a gene: 7. The CDR3 region has the DNA TGTGCCAGTACCAATGCGGGGGAGCAGTACTTC. It codes for CASTNAGEQYF.